The T cell receptor beta chain described here comes from a study of identical twins. The study, taken as a whole, reports: Memory repertoires showed no such pattern, whereas abundant cord blood beta clonotypes carried fewer insertions. Part of the zero-insertion signal could reflect confounding by invariant MAIT and iNKT cells.

This clonotype was seen ten or more times. The antigen is unknown. TCRdb reprocessed the 5' RACE reads with MiXCR, giving one entry per CDR3 protein. The sample includes some 710,000 distinct CDR3 sequences, 5.5% to 6.5% of them seen just once. The sequenced material came from naive T cells sorted from blood. The receptor's source is a man aged 18 to 30 in good health.

The CDR3 DNA reads as TGTGCCACCAGCAGAGATCGGGTGTATAGCAATGAGCAGTTCTTC. This translates into CATSRDRVYSNEQFF. V usage is TRBV15 and J usage is TRBJ2-1; D is uncertain. The CDR3 covers 15 residues. Trimming took 0 bases from V and 6 from J, leaving 12 bases between them. Germline lookup yields CDR1 LNHNV and CDR2 YYDKDF (reference sequence).